The 25 T cell receptor beta chains presented below share a single source sample, sequenced in a study of blood T cell repertoires in COVID-19. The method was immunoSEQ multiplex PCR; TCRdb's version includes in-frame clones alone and lacks a portion of them. The sample holds roughly 440,000 clones, about 91% seen once. The sample taken for sequencing was peripheral blood. The receptor set was obtained from a woman aged 45-65 years with COVID-19, enrolled during active disease.

This clone has just a few counts. The chain combines TRBV11-2 with TRBJ2-2; 11 positions agree with TRBD2. The germline CDR1 and CDR2 sequences are SGHAT and FQNNGV. The junction had 10 bases not matched to a gene; V was cut back by 5 bases and J by 5 bases. This CDR3 has 17 amino acids. This chain's CDR3 is CASSRSTPSGGTGELFF. CDR3 coding DNA: TGTGCCAGCAGCCGAAGTACCCCTAGCGGGGGGACCGGGGAGCTGTTTTTT.

The rearrangement joins TRBV27 to TRBJ1-2; no definite D call. V was clipped by 2 bases and J by 4 bases, with 5 bases between them. CDR3 length: 12 residues. Per germline, CDR1 MNHEY and CDR2 SMNVEV (reference sequence). This chain's CDR3 is CASSLNGYGYTF. The DNA for the CDR3 is TGTGCCAGCAGTTTAAACGGCTATGGCTACACCTTC.

This rearrangement joins TRBV7-6 to TRBJ1-5; 7 nucleotides match TRBD1. Germline lookup yields CDR1 SGHVS and CDR2 FNYEAQ. After removal of 1 base from V and 6 bases from J, the junction contained 3 bases not matched to a gene. The CDR3 is 14 residues long. CDR3 sequence (DNA): TGTGCCAGCAGCTTAGGGGCAGGGGGTCAGCCCCAGCATTTT. Translated: CASSLGAGGQPQHF.

The chain carries TRBV7-2 and TRBJ1-6, with D maybe TRBD1 (5 bases). Trimming removed 4 bases from V and 14 bases from J, with 9 bases in between. Germline CDR1 is SGHTA and CDR2 is FQGNSA. This CDR3 contains 11 residues. The CDR3 bases are TGTGCCAGCAGCTCCCGGGGGGCCCTCCACTTT. Translation gives CASSSRGALHF.

This clone appeared once. The J gene is TRBJ2-1, the V gene TRBV3-1 (or the pseudogene TRBV3-2); 11 positions match TRBD2. V shed 0 bases, J shed 8 bases, and the junction held 6 bases outside the gene matches. The length of the CDR3 is 16 residues. The germline CDR1 and CDR2 sequences are LGHDT and YNNKEL (reference sequence). The CDR3 nucleotides read TGTGCCAGCAGCCAAGAGCTAGCGGGGGGTACTGATGAGCAGTTCTTC. Translating gives CASSQELAGGTDEQFF.

The J gene is TRBJ2-5, the V gene TRBV5-6; 7 nucleotides agree with TRBD1. The CDR3 extends over 15 amino acids. CDR1 SGHDT and CDR2 YYEEEE come from the germline V gene. The ends lost 3 bases at V and 1 base at J; junction bases unmatched: 6. CDR3 bases: TGTGCCAGCAGCTACCTGACAGGGACCCAAGAGACCCAGTACTTC. This gives the protein CASSYLTGTQETQYF.

This chain connects TRBV5-3 to TRBJ1-2; D perhaps matches TRBD1 (6 bases). TRBV5-3 is reported as an ORF; its role is uncertain. Trimming left V 2 bases short and J 4 bases short, with 15 bases between. The CDR3 extends over 15 amino acids. The CDR3 nucleotides are TGTGCCAGAAGCTTTCGTGGACAGCTCCTCTATGGCTACACCTTC. It yields the protein CARSFRGQLLYGYTF.

This rearrangement joins TRBV19 to TRBJ1-1; TRBD1 agrees at 7 bases. Germline assignment: CDR1 LNHDA and CDR2 SQIVND (reference sequence). CDR3 length equals 13 residues. V lost 5 bases, J lost 3 bases, and 3 bases stayed unmatched. The CDR3 sequence is CASSATGDTEAFF. CDR3 in DNA: TGTGCCAGTAGTGCCACAGGGGACACTGAAGCTTTCTTT.

The J gene is TRBJ2-3, the V gene TRBV30; maybe TRBD1 (5 bases). Per germline, CDR1 GTSNPN and CDR2 SVGIG (reference sequence). Trimming removed 5 bases from V and 6 bases from J, with 21 bases in between. This CDR3 region has 15 residues. In nucleotides, the CDR3 is TGTGCCTGGGGGTTTGGGCAGGGTTTGAGGGATACGCAGTATTTT. Its translation: CAWGFGQGLRDTQYF.

The chain couples TRBV30 to TRBJ2-2; D is perhaps TRBD1 (6 bases). This CDR3 region has 16 residues. V lost 2 bases to trimming and J lost 6 bases, with 19 bases between them. Per germline, CDR1 GTSNPN and CDR2 SVGIG (reference sequence). DNA of the CDR3: TGTGCCTGGAGTCTTACAGGGAGCAGTCGGTCCGGGGAGCTGTTTTTT. Its translation: CAWSLTGSSRSGELFF.

This clone was found once. The chain combines TRBV9 with TRBJ2-7; 11 positions agree with TRBD2. With 3 bases clipped from V and 7 bases from J, the junction kept 9 bases outside the gene matches. The CDR3 totals 15 residues. Germline loops: CDR1 SGDLS, CDR2 YYNGEE. The CDR3 nucleotides read TGTGCCAGCAGCGCTGGGACTAGCGGTCGGGGAGAGCAGTACTTC. It specifies CASSAGTSGRGEQYF.

The V call is TRBV29-1, the J call TRBJ1-2, with 9 nucleotides matching TRBD1. The V and J ends lost 4 bases and 2 bases, in that order; junction bases with no gene match: 8. Per germline, CDR1 SQVTM and CDR2 ANQGSEA. CDR3 length: 15 residues. DNA for the CDR3: TGCAGCGTTGCCCTGGGACAGGGAGCCAACTATGGCTACACCTTC. This sequence encodes CSVALGQGANYGYTF.

In its sample, this clone was seen once. This CDR3 is also generated by other DNA sequences in the sample. The chain recombines TRBV2 with TRBJ1-1; TRBD1 matches 9 bases. The CDR3 has 15 amino acids. CDR1 is SNHLY, CDR2 FYNNEI, per germline. With 5 bases clipped from V and 1 base from J, the junction kept 5 bases outside the gene matches. The CDR3 bases are TGTGCCAGCAGTCTACAGGGGGCGCGGAACACTGAAGCTTTCTTT. Translating gives CASSLQGARNTEAFF.

This clone showed up just once. The chain is built from TRBV12-3 or TRBV12-4 and TRBJ2-5; D may be TRBD2 (5 bases). The V and J ends lost 5 bases and 4 bases respectively, with 11 bases between them. This CDR3 has 13 amino acids. The CDR3 sequence: CASSDSRGETQYF. The DNA of the CDR3 is TGTGCCAGCAGTGACTCCCGGGGAGAGACCCAGTACTTC.

J is TRBJ1-1 and V is TRBV20-1, with D tentatively TRBD1 (6 bases). The germline V gene has CDR1 DFQATT and CDR2 SNEGSKA (reference sequence). The CDR3 runs to 11 residues. The ends were cut back, 6 bases at V and 10 bases at J, with 15 bases in the middle. The DNA for the CDR3 is TGCAGTGCCTGGGGGGGGGCGTCAGCTTTCTTT. The encoded protein is CSAWGGASAFF.

This rearrangement joins TRBV6-1 to TRBJ2-7, with 10 bases that match TRBD1. This CDR3 comprises 13 residues. V was clipped by 3 bases and J by 6 bases; unmatched bases: 2. The germline gives CDR1 MNHNS, CDR2 SASEGT. The CDR3 sequence is CASSDRDRGEQYF. The CDR3 nucleotides read TGTGCCAGCAGTGATAGGGACAGGGGCGAGCAGTACTTC.

The DNA of the CDR3 is TGCGCCAGCAAACAGGGATACGAGCAGTACTTC. This sequence encodes CASKQGYEQYF. V and J are TRBV5-1 and TRBJ2-7; a weak D match, TRBD1 (6 bases). Per the germline V gene, CDR1 is SGHRS and CDR2 is YFSETQ. V was shortened by 6 bases and J by 4 bases, with 8 bases between the two germline ends. This CDR3 is 11 amino acids long.

This clone came up a few times. The chain is built from TRBV18 and TRBJ2-5; D may be TRBD2 (7 bases). The CDR3 has 17 amino acids. V was cut by 2 bases and J by 0 bases, with 16 bases left in between. Germline assignment: CDR1 KGHSH and CDR2 LQKENI. The CDR3 DNA reads TGTGCCAGCTCACCAACCCCACGGGGGGCAAACCAAGAGACCCAGTACTTC. Translation: CASSPTPRGANQETQYF. The whole variable domain, filled in from reference TRBV18 and TRBJ2-5, reads NAGVMQNPRHLVRRRGQEARLRCSPMKGHSHVYWYRQLPEEGLKFMVYLQKENIIDESGMPKERFSAEFPKEGPSILRIQQVVRGDSAAYFCASSPTPRGANQETQYFGPGTRLLVL.

At least ten counts were recorded for this clone. This sequence joins TRBV5-1 and TRBJ2-7; TRBD2 agrees at 12 bases. The V and J ends lost 3 bases and 2 bases, in that order; junction bases with no gene match: 6. The CDR3 spans 16 residues. Germline assignment: CDR1 SGHRS and CDR2 YFSETQ. This CDR3 is CASSSLAGGAPYEQYF. CDR3 nucleotides: TGCGCCAGCAGCTCTCTAGCGGGGGGGGCACCCTACGAGCAGTACTTC.

V gene TRBV19 combines with J gene TRBJ1-4, with D unclear. Trimming pared 3 bases from V and 1 base from J, leaving 9 bases between. CDR3 size: 15 residues. Germline V gene lookup returns CDR1 LNHDA and CDR2 SQIVND (reference sequence). Written as DNA, the CDR3 is TGTGCCAGTAGTATGCGGGCCCGAACTAATGAAAAACTGTTTTTT. Translated: CASSMRARTNEKLFF.

The chain employs TRBV19 and TRBJ2-5, with TRBD2 matching 12 bases. Germline CDR1 and CDR2: LNHDA and SQIVND (reference sequence). V lost 6 bases and J lost 0; bases outside the gene matches: 8. This CDR3 is 17 amino acids long. In DNA, the CDR3 is TGTGCCAGTAGCCCAAAAGGACTAGCGGGGTACCAAGAGACCCAGTACTTC. Its translation is CASSPKGLAGYQETQYF.

This clone was counted a single time. The chain recombines TRBV4-1 with TRBJ1-3, with unresolved D. CDR3 length equals 16 residues. Trimming left V 1 base short and J 2 bases short, with 12 bases between. Per germline, CDR1 MGHRA and CDR2 YSYEKL. The CDR3 DNA reads TGCGCCAGCAGCCAAGCCCTGGGAGGGACTGGAAACACCATATATTTT. Its protein is CASSQALGGTGNTIYF.

This clone was seen just once. The CDR3 loop reads CATRAGALNEQFF. The CDR3 DNA follows: TGTGCCACCAGGGCGGGCGCCTTAAATGAGCAGTTCTTC. The genes are TRBV2 and TRBJ2-1; the D gene could be TRBD1 or TRBD2 (5 bases each). Germline V gene data show CDR1 as SNHLY and CDR2 as FYNNEI. V dropped 10 bases and J dropped 7 bases, with 17 bases sitting between them. The CDR3 runs 13 residues. The full variable domain, with the rest looked up from reference TRBV2 and TRBJ2-1, is EPEVTQTPSHQVTQMGQEVILRCVPISNHLYFYWYRQILGQKVEFLVSFYNNEISEKSEIFDDQFSVERPDGSNFTLKIRSTKLEDSAMYFCATRAGALNEQFFGPGTRLTVL.

The count of this clone is one. The V call is TRBV6-5, the J call TRBJ1-5, with no clear D. The length of the CDR3 is 14 residues. CDR1 and CDR2 (germline): MNHEY, SVGAGI. The V end lost 8 bases, the J end lost 0 bases, and 11 bases lay between the germline ends. CDR3 sequence: CASQTTYSNQPQHF. The CDR3 DNA follows: TGTGCCAGCCAGACAACGTATAGCAATCAGCCCCAGCATTTT.

The V and J genes are TRBV7-2 and TRBJ1-5, with a tentative D call TRBD1 (5 bases). Trimming left V 5 bases short and J 7 bases short, with 15 bases between. This CDR3 spans 14 amino acids. Germline V CDR1 and CDR2: SGHTA, FQGNSA. The CDR3 DNA sequence: TGTGCCAGCAGCCGTTCAAGCTGGGGCCAGCCCCAGCATTTT. Amino acid sequence: CASSRSSWGQPQHF.